Following are 14 T cell receptor beta chains from one sample sequenced in a study of blood T cell dynamics during melanoma immunotherapy (dated by TCRdb to 2019 to 2021). Libraries were prepared through the immunoSEQ multiplex PCR assay. This immuneACCESS table, as held by TCRdb, lists in-frame sequences with V and J called but not all clones. Of the missing ones, under half trace to an unresolved V gene in checked studies; the others have no known cause. The sample contains 8,000 to 11,000 clones, about 85% of them found a single time. 4% of the sample goes to the ten largest clones. Reading the label with the study, this specimen's time point is: week 3, after first cycle of checkpoint inhibitor. Sequencing was performed on blood, taken from a patient treated with checkpoint blockade. The receptor set was obtained from a human donor with melanoma.

The chain recombines TRBV30 with TRBJ2-5; D may match TRBD1 or TRBD2 (5 bases each). The ends were cut back, 5 bases at V and 1 base at J, with 17 bases in the middle. The CDR3 spans 15 residues. Per the germline V gene, CDR1 is GTSNPN and CDR2 is SVGIG (reference sequence). The CDR3: CAWALSGALQETQYF. In nucleotides, the CDR3 is TGTGCCTGGGCCCTTTCCGGGGCACTCCAAGAGACCCAGTACTTC.

This sequence joins TRBV28 and TRBJ1-3; the match to TRBD1 covers 7 bases. From germline, CDR1 is MDHEN and CDR2 SYDVKM. V gave up 6 bases and J gave up 0 bases; unmatched junction bases: 8. This CDR3 region has 16 residues. The CDR3 nucleotides are TGTGCCAGCAGCCCACCCGGGACAGCCTCTGGAAACACCATATATTTT. It translates to CASSPPGTASGNTIYF.

This chain links TRBV7-2 with TRBJ2-5; D is unresolved. This CDR3 has 14 residues. V lost 7 bases to trimming and J lost 0 bases, with 12 bases between them. The germline V gene encodes CDR1 SGHTA and CDR2 FQGNSA. The CDR3 region has the DNA TGTGCCAGCATGCGCCAGAGGAACCAAGAGACCCAGTACTTC. It codes for CASMRQRNQETQYF.

V gene TRBV18 combines with J gene TRBJ2-2; possibly TRBD2 for D (5 bases). The CDR3 sequence is 15 residues long. Germline V gene data show CDR1 as KGHSH and CDR2 as LQKENI. V lost 3 bases, J lost 0 bases, and 8 bases lay in between. The CDR3 DNA is TGTGCCAGCTCACCCCCGGGGTCGAACACCGGGGAGCTGTTTTTT. It is translated as CASSPPGSNTGELFF.

The chain employs TRBV29-1 and TRBJ1-3; D ambiguous. Germline V gene sequence: CDR1 SQVTM, CDR2 ANQGSEA. The V gene lost 2 bases and the J gene lost 0 bases, with 14 bases spanning the gap. This CDR3 spans 16 amino acids. This CDR3 reads CSVERIPNVSGNTIYF. CDR3 coding DNA: TGCAGCGTTGAACGGATACCGAACGTCTCTGGAAACACCATATATTTT.

The chain carries TRBV28 and TRBJ2-5, with D maybe TRBD2 (7 bases). From germline, CDR1 is MDHEN and CDR2 SYDVKM. Trimming cost V 8 bases and J 6 bases, with 19 bases left between them. CDR3 length: 14 amino acids. The CDR3 DNA reads TGTGCCAGCCATGAGGGGGGGGCATCGAAGACCCAGTACTTC. This translates into CASHEGGASKTQYF.

This chain connects TRBV11-3 to TRBJ1-1; D is uncertain. V was cut by 1 base and J by 0 bases, with 6 bases left in between. Germline V CDR1 and CDR2: SGHNT, YENEEA. The CDR3 consists of 14 residues. The CDR3 DNA sequence: TGTGCCAGCAGCTTAGGAGGCATGAACACTGAAGCTTTCTTT. Encoded protein: CASSLGGMNTEAFF.

Only one count was recorded for this clone. This sequence joins TRBV27 and TRBJ1-2; D call uncertain. V shed 0 bases and J shed 8 bases, with 10 bases lying between them. Germline V gene sequence: CDR1 MNHEY, CDR2 SMNVEV (reference sequence). The CDR3 loop spans 13 amino acids. CDR3 in DNA: TGTGCCAGCAGTTTATCTGCGGGGTTCGGCTACACCTTC. Protein sequence: CASSLSAGFGYTF.

V gene TRBV9 combines with J gene TRBJ1-1, with D hard to call. Germline CDR1 and CDR2: SGDLS and YYNGEE. The V end lost 0 bases, the J end lost 1 base, and 7 bases lay between the germline ends. This CDR3 is 14 amino acids long. CDR3 in amino acids: CASSVVGQNTEAFF. The CDR3 DNA is TGTGCCAGCAGCGTAGTAGGGCAGAACACTGAAGCTTTCTTT.

V is TRBV11-3 and J is TRBJ1-4, with 7 bases aligning to TRBD1. The trim removed 0 bases at V and 4 bases at J, leaving 17 bases unmatched. The CDR3 length is 20 residues. Germline V lookup: CDR1 SGHNT, CDR2 YENEEA. CDR3 nucleotide sequence: TGTGCCAGCAGCTTAGACTCTTACTCGAACCGGACAGGTGATAATGAAAAACTGTTTTTT. This codes for CASSLDSYSNRTGDNEKLFF.

The V and J genes are TRBV7-2 and TRBJ1-2; D gene ambiguous. Germline V gene lookup returns CDR1 SGHTA and CDR2 FQGNSA. CDR3 length equals 15 residues. Trimming stripped 5 bases from V and 2 bases from J, with 15 bases between. CDR3 in amino acids: CASSPGNGINYGYTF. The CDR3, as DNA: TGTGCCAGCAGCCCCGGAAACGGAATCAACTATGGCTACACCTTC.

CDR3 in DNA: TGTGCCAGCAGCTTAGTAGCGGTGCACACTGAAGCTTTCTTT. Translated, it gives CASSLVAVHTEAFF. This chain uses TRBV7-9 with TRBJ1-1, with no clear D. This CDR3 contains 14 residues. V shed 1 base and J shed 3 bases, with 9 bases lying between them. CDR1 and CDR2 (germline): SEHNR, FQNEAQ (reference sequence).

The rearrangement uses TRBV7-3 and TRBJ2-1; TRBD2 matches 7 bases. With V trimmed by 0 bases and J by 6 bases, 2 bases remained unmatched. This CDR3 has 14 residues. Germline-derived CDR1 and CDR2 are SGHTA and FQGTGA. The DNA for the CDR3 is TGTGCCAGCAGCTTAACAGCTAGCGGCAATGAGCAGTTCTTC. Translation: CASSLTASGNEQFF.

This clone was counted once. This sequence joins TRBV7-7 and TRBJ1-5; no definite D call. Germline V lookup: CDR1 SSHAT, CDR2 FNYEAQ (reference sequence). The CDR3 is 13 amino acids. The germline V and J ends were trimmed by 5 bases and 11 bases, with 16 bases remaining between them. The CDR3 sequence is CASSPIMQSAQHF. The CDR3 DNA reads TGTGCCAGCAGCCCAATAATGCAATCAGCCCAGCATTTT. Looking up the rest from reference TRBV7-7 and TRBJ1-5 gives the full variable domain: GAGVSQSPRYKVTKRGQDVTLRCDPISSHATLYWYQQALGQGPEFLTYFNYEAQPDKSGLPSDRFSAERPEGSISTLTIQRTEQRDSAMYRCASSPIMQSAQHFGDGTRLSIL.